This is a list of T cell receptor beta chains from one sample in a study of early T cells in non-severe SARS-CoV-2 infection. TCRdb reprocessed the 5' RACE reads via MiXCR and lists one record per CDR3 protein. The sample lists some 97,000 distinct CDR3 sequences; around 10% were seen once. The source was whole blood, collected at baseline. Receptor source: an adult who was a healthcare worker with PCR-confirmed SARS-CoV-2 infection or an uninfected control (not recorded which). The CDR3 runs from the conserved cysteine through the conserved F or W. The order of the fields is J gene, V gene, CDR3 protein.

j_gene: TRBJ2-3; v_gene: TRBV6-6; CDR3aa: CASSYGLAGGLADTQYF
j_gene: TRBJ2-1; v_gene: TRBV7-3; CDR3aa: CASSAGPAGNEQFF
j_gene: TRBJ1-2; v_gene: TRBV6-5; CDR3aa: CASSYGASGDPYGYTF
j_gene: TRBJ2-1; v_gene: TRBV28; CDR3aa: CASSPRHGRNNEQFF
j_gene: TRBJ2-1; v_gene: TRBV4-3; CDR3aa: CASSQDRGSRVQFF
j_gene: TRBJ1-5; v_gene: TRBV6-1; CDR3aa: CAIRGTGEAQPQHF
j_gene: TRBJ2-2; v_gene: TRBV21-1; CDR3aa: CATYSGLAGPGELFF
j_gene: TRBJ2-1; v_gene: TRBV28; CDR3aa: CASSPNWVPNEQFF
j_gene: TRBJ2-7; v_gene: TRBV29-1; CDR3aa: CSVRSGDSYEQYF
j_gene: TRBJ2-3; v_gene: TRBV20-1; CDR3aa: CSARDPRTSTDTQYF
j_gene: TRBJ2-2; v_gene: TRBV20-1; CDR3aa: CSALGVAGGFTGELFF
j_gene: TRBJ2-5; v_gene: TRBV11-3; CDR3aa: CASSLRVGATETQYF
j_gene: TRBJ1-2; v_gene: TRBV5-6; CDR3aa: CASSLAGTSGYTF